The 12 T cell receptor beta chains below come from one sample, sequenced in a study of T cell responses to AZD1222 COVID-19 vaccine. Clones were sequenced by immunoSEQ multiplex PCR, and TCRdb holds only the in-frame ones, with some missing. The sample contains 95,000 to 100,000 clones, about 86% of which appear only once. Sample: peripheral blood, taken on day 0 of AZD1222 vaccination. The receptors were gathered from an adult in good health.

The V gene is TRBV28, the J gene TRBJ1-1; D not certain. CDR1 MDHEN and CDR2 SYDVKM come from the germline V gene. This CDR3 region has 16 residues. V was clipped by 3 bases and J by 0 bases, with 14 bases between them. The CDR3 region is CASSFPLRPLNTEAFF. The CDR3 DNA reads as TGTGCCAGCAGTTTTCCCCTACGGCCCTTGAACACTGAAGCTTTCTTT.

This sequence joins TRBV7-3 and TRBJ2-2, with 9 bases identical to TRBD1. Germline-derived CDR1 and CDR2 are SGHTA and FQGTGA. The CDR3 runs to 16 residues. Trimming removed 5 bases from V and 7 bases from J; junction bases left unmatched: 11. Written as DNA, the CDR3 is TGTGCCAGCAGCCCCAGGGACAGGGAGATTGGCGGGGAGCTGTTTTTT. It translates to CASSPRDREIGGELFF.

CDR3 sequence reads: CASSLGTAEGQPQHF. Written as DNA, the CDR3 is TGTGCCAGCAGCCTGGGGACGGCCGAAGGGCAGCCCCAGCATTTT. The V call is TRBV7-2, the J call TRBJ1-5; the D gene is possibly TRBD1 (5 bases). The V and J ends lost 5 bases and 7 bases respectively, with 18 bases between them. The CDR3 spans 15 residues. Per germline, CDR1 SGHTA and CDR2 FQGNSA.

The J gene is TRBJ1-1, the V gene TRBV7-9; maybe TRBD1 (5 bases). Germline CDR1 SEHNR, CDR2 FQNEAQ (reference sequence). Trimming shortened V by 5 bases and J by 0 bases, and 25 bases separated the two germline ends. The CDR3 loop spans 19 amino acids. The CDR3 DNA reads as TGTGCCAGCAGCCTCGACGGGACCGTCATTGGAGGATTGAACACTGAAGCTTTCTTT. Amino acids: CASSLDGTVIGGLNTEAFF.

The chain uses TRBV7-2 and TRBJ2-1; 8 bases match TRBD1. CDR3 length equals 13 residues. The germline V gene encodes CDR1 SGHTA and CDR2 FQGNSA. The V gene end was trimmed by 4 bases and the J gene end by 5 bases; junction bases not matched to a gene: 1. The DNA of the CDR3 is TGTGCCAGCAGCTCGACAGGGGACAATGAGCAGTTCTTC. Its protein product is CASSSTGDNEQFF.

A single count supports this clone. The J gene is TRBJ2-3, the V gene TRBV5-4, with 11 positions matching TRBD2. V lost 3 bases and J lost 4; bases outside the gene matches: 13. This CDR3 region has 18 residues. From germline, CDR1 is SGHNT and CDR2 YYREEE (reference sequence). The CDR3 reads CASSSGLGLAVGADTQYF. DNA for the CDR3: TGTGCCAGCAGCTCCGGCCTGGGACTAGCGGTAGGAGCAGATACGCAGTATTTT.

J is TRBJ2-7 and V is TRBV5-5; 11 nucleotides line up with TRBD2. The CDR3 extends over 13 amino acids. CDR1 SGHKS and CDR2 YYEKEE come from the germline V gene (reference sequence). Trimming took 7 bases from V and 6 from J; bases not matched to a gene: 6. In DNA, the CDR3 is TGTGCCAGCGGACTAGCGGGTGGACGCGAGCAGTACTTC. It codes for CASGLAGGREQYF.

The genes are TRBV6-5 and TRBJ2-3, with TRBD2 as a possible D gene (6 bases). The germline V gene encodes CDR1 MNHEY and CDR2 SVGAGI. The CDR3 loop spans 12 amino acids. The CDR3 loop is CASRRGTDTQYF. The DNA of the CDR3 is TGTGCTAGCCGCCGGGGGACAGATACGCAGTATTTT.

This clone was counted between two and nine times. The chain employs TRBV7-2 and TRBJ1-1, with D perhaps TRBD1 (5 bases). CDR1 and CDR2 (germline): SGHTA, FQGNSA. V was clipped by 5 bases and J by 5 bases, with 15 bases between them. The CDR3 contains 14 residues. The chain's CDR3 is CASSSQGPGTEAFF. CDR3 sequence (DNA): TGTGCCAGCAGCAGTCAGGGCCCCGGGACTGAAGCTTTCTTT.

V is TRBV5-1 and J is TRBJ1-2, with 8 bases identical to TRBD1. Looked up from germline, CDR1 is SGHRS and CDR2 is YFSETQ. The CDR3 totals 13 residues. The junction had 5 bases not matched to a gene; V was cut back by 2 bases and J by 8 bases. CDR3 amino acids: CASSLGQGSGYTF. The CDR3 DNA reads TGCGCCAGCAGCTTAGGACAGGGTAGCGGCTACACCTTC.

The V call is TRBV6-2 or TRBV6-3, the J call TRBJ1-3; TRBD1 agrees at 7 bases. The CDR3 sequence is 17 residues long. CDR1 and CDR2 (germline): MNHEY, SVGEGT. V shed 5 bases and J 0 bases; nucleotides not matched to a gene: 10. The CDR3 region has the DNA TGTGCCAGCAGTCGGACAACAGGGGCCTACTCTGGAAACACCATATATTTT. It is translated as CASSRTTGAYSGNTIYF.

The chain is built from TRBV27 and TRBJ2-5; TRBD1 is a possible D gene (7 bases). Germline-derived CDR1 and CDR2 are MNHEY and SMNVEV (reference sequence). V lost 6 bases and J 5 bases, leaving 10 bases between the germline ends. The CDR3 has 12 residues. The CDR3 region is CASSQGGETQYF. Here the CDR3 DNA reads TGTGCCAGCAGCCAGGGGGGCGAGACCCAGTACTTC.